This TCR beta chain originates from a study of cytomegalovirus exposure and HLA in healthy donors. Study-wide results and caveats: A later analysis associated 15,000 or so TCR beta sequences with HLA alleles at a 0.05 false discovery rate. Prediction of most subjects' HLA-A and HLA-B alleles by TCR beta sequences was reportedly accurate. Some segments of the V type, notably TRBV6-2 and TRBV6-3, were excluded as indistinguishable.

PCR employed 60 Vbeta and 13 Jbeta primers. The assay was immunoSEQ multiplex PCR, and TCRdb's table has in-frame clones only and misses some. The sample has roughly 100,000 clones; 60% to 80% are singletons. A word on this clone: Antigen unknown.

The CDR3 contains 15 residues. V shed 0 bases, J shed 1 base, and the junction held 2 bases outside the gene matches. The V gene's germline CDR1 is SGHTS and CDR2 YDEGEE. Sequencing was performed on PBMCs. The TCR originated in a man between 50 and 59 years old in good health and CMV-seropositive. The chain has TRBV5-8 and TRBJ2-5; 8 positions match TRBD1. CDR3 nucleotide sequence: TGTGCCAGCAGCTTGGAGGGACAGGTCCAAGAGACCCAGTACTTC. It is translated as CASSLEGQVQETQYF.